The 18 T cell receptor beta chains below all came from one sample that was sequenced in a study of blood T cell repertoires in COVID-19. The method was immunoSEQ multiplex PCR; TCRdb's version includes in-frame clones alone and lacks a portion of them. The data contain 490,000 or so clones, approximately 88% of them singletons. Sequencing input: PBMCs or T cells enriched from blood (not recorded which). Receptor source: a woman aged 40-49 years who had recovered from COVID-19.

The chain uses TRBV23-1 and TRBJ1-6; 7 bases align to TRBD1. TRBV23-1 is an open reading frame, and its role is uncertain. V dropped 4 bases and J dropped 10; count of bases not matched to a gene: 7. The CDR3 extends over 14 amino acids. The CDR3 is CASSPKTGRSPLHF. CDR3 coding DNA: TGCGCCAGCAGTCCAAAGACAGGGAGGTCACCCCTCCACTTT.

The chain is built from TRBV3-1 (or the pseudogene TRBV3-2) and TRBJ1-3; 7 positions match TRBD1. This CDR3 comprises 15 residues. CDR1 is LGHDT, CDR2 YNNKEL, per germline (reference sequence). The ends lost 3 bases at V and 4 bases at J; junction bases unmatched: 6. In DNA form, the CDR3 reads TGTGCCAGCAGCCATGATTCAGGGGGAGGAAACACCATATATTTT. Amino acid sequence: CASSHDSGGGNTIYF.

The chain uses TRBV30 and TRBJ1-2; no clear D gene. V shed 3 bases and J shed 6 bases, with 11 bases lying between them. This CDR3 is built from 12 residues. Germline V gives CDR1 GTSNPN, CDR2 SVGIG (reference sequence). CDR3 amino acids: CAWRRSMNGYTF. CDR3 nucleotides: TGTGCCTGGAGACGGAGTATGAATGGCTACACCTTC.

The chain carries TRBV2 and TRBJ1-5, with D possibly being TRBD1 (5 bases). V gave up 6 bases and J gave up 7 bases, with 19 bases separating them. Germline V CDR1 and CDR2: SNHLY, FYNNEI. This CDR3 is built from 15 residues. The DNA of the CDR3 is TGTGCCAGCAGAAACGGGGGGGTTCCCGGGCAGCCCCAGCATTTT. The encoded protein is CASRNGGVPGQPQHF.

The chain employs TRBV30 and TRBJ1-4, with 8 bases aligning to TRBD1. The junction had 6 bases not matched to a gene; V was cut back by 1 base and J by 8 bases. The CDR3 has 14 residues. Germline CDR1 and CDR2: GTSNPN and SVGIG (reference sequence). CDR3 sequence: CAWSGQGLREKLFF. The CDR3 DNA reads TGTGCCTGGAGTGGACAGGGGCTACGGGAAAAACTGTTTTTT.

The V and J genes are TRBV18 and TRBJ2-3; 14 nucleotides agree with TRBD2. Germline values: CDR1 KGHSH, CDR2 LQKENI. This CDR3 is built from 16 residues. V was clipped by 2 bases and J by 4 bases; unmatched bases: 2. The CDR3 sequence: CASSPKTSGRADTQYF. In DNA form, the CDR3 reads TGTGCCAGCTCACCAAAGACTAGCGGGAGGGCAGATACGCAGTATTTT.

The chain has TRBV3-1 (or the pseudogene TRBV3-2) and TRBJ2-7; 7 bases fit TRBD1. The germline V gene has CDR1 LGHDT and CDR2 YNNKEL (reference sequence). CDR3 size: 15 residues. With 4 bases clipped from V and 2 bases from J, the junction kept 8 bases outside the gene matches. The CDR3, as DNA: TGTGCCAGCAGCCCCGAGGGACAGTGGCCCTACGAGCAGTACTTC. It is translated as CASSPEGQWPYEQYF.

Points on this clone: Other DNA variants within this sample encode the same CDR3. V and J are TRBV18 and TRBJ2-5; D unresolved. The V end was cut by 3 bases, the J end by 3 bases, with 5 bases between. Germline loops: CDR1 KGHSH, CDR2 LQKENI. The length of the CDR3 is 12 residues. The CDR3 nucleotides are TGTGCCAGCTCACCCGGAGAAGAGACCCAGTACTTC. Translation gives CASSPGEETQYF.

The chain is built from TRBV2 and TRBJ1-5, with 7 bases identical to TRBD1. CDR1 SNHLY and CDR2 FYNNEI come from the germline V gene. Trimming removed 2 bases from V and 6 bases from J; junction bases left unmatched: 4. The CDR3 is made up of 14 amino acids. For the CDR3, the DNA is TGTGCCAGCAGTGAACAGGGGGGCAGTCAGCCCCAGCATTTT. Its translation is CASSEQGGSQPQHF.

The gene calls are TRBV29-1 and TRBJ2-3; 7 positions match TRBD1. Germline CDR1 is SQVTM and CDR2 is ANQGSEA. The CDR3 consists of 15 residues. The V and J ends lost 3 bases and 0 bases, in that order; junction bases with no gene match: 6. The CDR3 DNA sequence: TGCAGCGTTGAGGCTGGGACAGCCAGCACAGATACGCAGTATTTT. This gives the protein CSVEAGTASTDTQYF.

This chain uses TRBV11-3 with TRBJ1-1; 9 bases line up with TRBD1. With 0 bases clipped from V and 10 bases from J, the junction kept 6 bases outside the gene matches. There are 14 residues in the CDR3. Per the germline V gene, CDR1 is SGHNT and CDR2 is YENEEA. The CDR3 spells CASSLDGTGRGAFF. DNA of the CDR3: TGTGCCAGCAGCTTAGATGGGACAGGGAGGGGAGCTTTCTTT.

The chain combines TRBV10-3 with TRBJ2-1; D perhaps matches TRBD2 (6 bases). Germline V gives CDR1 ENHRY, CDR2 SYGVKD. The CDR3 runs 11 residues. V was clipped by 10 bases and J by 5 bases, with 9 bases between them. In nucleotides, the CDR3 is TGTGCCACCTGGGAGGACAATGAGCAGTTCTTC. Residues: CATWEDNEQFF.

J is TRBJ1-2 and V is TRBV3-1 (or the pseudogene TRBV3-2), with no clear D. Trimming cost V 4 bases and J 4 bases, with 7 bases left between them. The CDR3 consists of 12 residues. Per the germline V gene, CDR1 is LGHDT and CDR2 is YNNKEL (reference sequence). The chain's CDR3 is CASSRVIYGYTF. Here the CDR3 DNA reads TGTGCCAGCAGCCGCGTTATCTATGGCTACACCTTC.

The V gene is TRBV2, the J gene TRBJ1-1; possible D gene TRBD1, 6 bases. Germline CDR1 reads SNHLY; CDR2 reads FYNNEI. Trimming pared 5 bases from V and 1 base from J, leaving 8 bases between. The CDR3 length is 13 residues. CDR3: CASSLQGNTEAFF. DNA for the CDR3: TGTGCCAGCAGTCTACAGGGGAACACTGAAGCTTTCTTT.

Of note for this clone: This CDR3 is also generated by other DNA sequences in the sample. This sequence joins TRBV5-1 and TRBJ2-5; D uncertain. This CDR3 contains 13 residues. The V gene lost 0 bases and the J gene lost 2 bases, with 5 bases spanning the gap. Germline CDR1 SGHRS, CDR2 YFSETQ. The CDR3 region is CASSLDSQETQYF. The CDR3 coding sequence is TGCGCCAGCAGCTTGGACAGTCAAGAGACCCAGTACTTC.

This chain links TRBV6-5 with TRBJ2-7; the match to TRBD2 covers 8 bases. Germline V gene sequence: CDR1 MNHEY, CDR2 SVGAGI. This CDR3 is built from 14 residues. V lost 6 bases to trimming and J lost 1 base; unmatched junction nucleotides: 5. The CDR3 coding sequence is TGTGCCAGCAGGGGCGAGCGGGGGTCCTACGAGCAGTACTTC. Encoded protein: CASRGERGSYEQYF.

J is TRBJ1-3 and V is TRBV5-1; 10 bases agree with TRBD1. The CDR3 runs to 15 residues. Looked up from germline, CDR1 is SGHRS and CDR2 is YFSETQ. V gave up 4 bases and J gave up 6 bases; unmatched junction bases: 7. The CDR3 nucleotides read TGCGCCAGCAGCCCTACCGGGACAGGGGTAAACACCATATATTTT. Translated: CASSPTGTGVNTIYF.

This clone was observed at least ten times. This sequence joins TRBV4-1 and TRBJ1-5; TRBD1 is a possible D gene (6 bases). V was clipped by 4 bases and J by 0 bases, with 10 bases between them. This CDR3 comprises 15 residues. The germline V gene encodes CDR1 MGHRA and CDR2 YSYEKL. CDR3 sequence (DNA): TGCGCCAGCAGCCGGGGGCCCTATAGCAATCAGCCCCAGCATTTT. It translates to CASSRGPYSNQPQHF.